These T cell receptor beta chains were read from a single sample in a study of cytomegalovirus exposure and HLA in healthy donors. Sequenced by immunoSEQ multiplex PCR; TCRdb stores in-frame clones only, minus some. The table records fewer than 85,000 clones, 78% of them present only once. The sample comprised PBMCs. These receptors came from a man aged 18 to 30 in good health and CMV-seropositive. CDR3s include the opening cysteine and the closing phenylalanine or tryptophan. A D gene is named only where the DNA matches it firmly. Expanded clones are given a class, and other clones once, few, many or no size at all.

. | TRBJ1-3 | TRBV4-2 | . | TGTGCCAGCAGCCAGGGGGGGGCACTTCTCGGAAACACCATATATTTT | CASSQGGALLGNTIYF
. | TRBJ2-1 | TRBV7-6 | TRBD2 | TGTGCCAGCAGCTTGGCTAGCGGGAGGGCCAGTGAGCAGTTCTTC | CASSLASGRASEQFF
. | TRBJ2-7 | TRBV7-7 | TRBD1 | TGTGCTAGCAGCCCGGACAGGGTGAAGCAGTACTTC | CASSPDRVKQYF
. | TRBJ1-5 | TRBV6-6 | . | TGTGCCAGCAGGGTCCGAGCGAGCAATCAGCCCCAGCATTTT | CASRVRASNQPQHF
. | TRBJ2-7 | TRBV11-1 | . | TGTGCCAGCAGCTTAGGAACGGGATTTACCTCCTACGAGCAGTACTTC | CASSLGTGFTSYEQYF
. | TRBJ2-7 | TRBV2 | . | TGTGCCAGCAAGGGGGTCTACGAGCAGTACTTC | CASKGVYEQYF
. | TRBJ2-2 | TRBV28 | . | TGTGCCAGCAGTTTCAGGGGACCGGGGGAGCTGTTTTTT | CASSFRGPGELFF
. | TRBJ1-5 | TRBV2 | . | TGTGCCAGCAGTGATACGCGACAGTATCAGCCCCAGCATTTT | CASSDTRQYQPQHF
few | TRBJ1-1 | TRBV12-5 | . | TGTGCTAGTGGTTTCACAGGCTCGCCGGAAGCTTTCTTT | CASGFTGSPEAFF
. | TRBJ2-1 | TRBV29-1 | TRBD2 | TGCAGCGTTTCGGTCAGGGGGACTAGCGGATACAATGAGCAGTTCTTC | CSVSVRGTSGYNEQFF
. | TRBJ2-3 | TRBV7-2 | TRBD2 | TGTGCCAGCAGCTCTAGCGGGAGAAGCACAGATACGCAGTATTTT | CASSSSGRSTDTQYF
. | TRBJ1-4 | TRBV11-2 | . | TGTGCCAGCAGCGATGACGGGTTGTATTTGGAAAAACTGTTTTTT | CASSDDGLYLEKLFF
. | TRBJ2-3 | TRBV7-2 | . | TGTGCCAGCAGCGTCCTCCGGGACTGGCGCACAGATACGCAGTATTTT | CASSVLRDWRTDTQYF
few | TRBJ1-4 | TRBV13 | . | TGTGCCAGCAGCTTAGCCCCTATCGAAAAACTGTTTTTT | CASSLAPIEKLFF
. | TRBJ2-7 | TRBV1 | . | TGCACCAGCAGCCGCAAAACTAGCGGGGAGATAACCTACGAGCAGTACTTC | CTSSRKTSGEITYEQYF
. | TRBJ2-2 | TRBV20-1 | . | TGCAGTGCTATTCTCACCGGGGAGCTGTTTTTT | CSAILTGELFF
. | TRBJ2-2 | TRBV6-4 | . | TGTGCCAGCAGCGTAGGAGGTGTGACCGGGGAGCTGTTTTTT | CASSVGGVTGELFF
. | TRBJ1-1 | TRBV27 | . | TGTGCCAGCAGTTTGGGAGGGAAAGCTTTCTTT | CASSLGGKAFF
. | TRBJ2-7 | TRBV7-9 | . | TGTGCCAGCAGCTTAGCGCTAAGCGAGCAGTACTTC | CASSLALSEQYF
. | TRBJ1-4 | TRBV10-1 | . | TGCGCCAGCAGTGGGGGGACAATCAGTGGGTCCGTAGCTAATGAAAAACTGTTTTTT | CASSGGTISGSVANEKLFF
. | TRBJ2-5 | TRBV4-1 | TRBD2 | TGCGCCAGCAAGGCAGCGGGAGGGCCCTTAGAGACCCAGTACTTC | CASKAAGGPLETQYF
. | TRBJ1-5 | TRBV29-1 | . | TGCAGCGTTGCCGGTAGCAATCAGCCCCAGCATTTT | CSVAGSNQPQHF
. | TRBJ2-6 | TRBV29-1 | . | TGCAGCGCGACGGGAAGTATTTCTGGGGCCAACGTCCTGACTTTC | CSATGSISGANVLTF
. | TRBJ1-1 | TRBV28 | . | TGTGCCAGCAGTTTAAGCGCAGTCATGAACACTGAAGCTTTCTTT | CASSLSAVMNTEAFF
. | TRBJ2-3 | TRBV5-1 | . | TGCGCCAGCAGCTTGGAGCGGCAGCCAGCAATGAGCACAGATACGCAGTATTTT | CASSLERQPAMSTDTQYF
. | TRBJ1-2 | TRBV27 | . | TGTGCCAGCAGTTTCCTACAGGGTGCGGCGGGCTACACCTTC | CASSFLQGAAGYTF
. | TRBJ1-3 | TRBV5-1 | TRBD1 | TGCGCCAGCAGCTCGGGACAGCGAAACACCATATATTTT | CASSSGQRNTIYF
. | TRBJ1-1 | TRBV19 | . | TGTGCCAGTAGTAGGGCAGGGAACACTGAAGCTTTCTTT | CASSRAGNTEAFF
. | TRBJ2-2 | TRBV25-1 | . | TGTGCCAGCAGGACTCTGATGAACACCGGGGAGCTGTTTTTT | CASRTLMNTGELFF
. | TRBJ1-1 | TRBV7-9 | . | TGTGCCAGCAGCTTAAGGTCACACAGGGTTACTGAAGCTTTCTTT | CASSLRSHRVTEAFF
. | TRBJ2-1 | TRBV14 | . | TGTGCCAGCAGCCAAGCTGGCCTCGTCTATGAGCAGTTCTTC | CASSQAGLVYEQFF
. | TRBJ2-1 | TRBV6-1 | TRBD2 | TGTGCCAGCACCGAGGGACTAGCGGGAAGGGCCCGAGGGTTCTTC | CASTEGLAGRARGFF
few | TRBJ2-5 | TRBV28 | . | TGTGCCAGTAGCGTTCGGGAGACCCAGTACTTC | CASSVRETQYF
. | TRBJ2-1 | TRBV11-3 | TRBD1 | TGTGCCAGCAGCAGACAGGGGGCAACTGAGCAGTTCTTC | CASSRQGATEQFF
. | TRBJ1-1 | TRBV6-5 | . | TGTGCCAGCACCGCCCAGGGTCCGGTCACTGAAGCTTTCTTT | CASTAQGPVTEAFF
. | TRBJ2-2 | TRBV6-4 | TRBD2 | TGTGCCAGCAGCCCAGCGGGAGCGATCGGGGAGCTGTTTTTT | CASSPAGAIGELFF
few | TRBJ1-3 | TRBV14 | . | TGTGCCAGCAGCCGACATAAAGGCGGAAACACCATATATTTT | CASSRHKGGNTIYF
. | TRBJ2-7 | TRBV28 | TRBD2 | TGTGCCAGCAGTGAAACTAGCGGGAGTCGATACGAGCAGTACTTC | CASSETSGSRYEQYF
. | TRBJ2-1 | TRBV7-9 | TRBD2 | TGTGCCAGCAGCTTAGCGACTAGCGGGATTACGGAGCAGTTCTTC | CASSLATSGITEQFF
. | TRBJ2-1 | TRBV2 | . | TGTGCCAGCAGTGAATTGTCAGAGCAGTTCTTC | CASSELSEQFF
. | TRBJ1-4 | TRBV7-6 | TRBD1 | TGTGCCAGCAGCACCCTGACAGGGGAGAATGAAAAACTGTTTTTT | CASSTLTGENEKLFF
few | TRBJ1-5 | TRBV2 | . | TGTGCCAGCAGTGAATTGCTCAGGGATCAGCCCCAGCATTTT | CASSELLRDQPQHF
. | TRBJ2-2 | TRBV5-1 | TRBD1 | TGCGCCAGCAATCCCGGGACAGGGGCCGGGGAGCTGTTTTTT | CASNPGTGAGELFF
. | TRBJ2-1 | TRBV6-5 | TRBD2 | TGTGCCAGCAGTCCAGTAGCGGGACCCAATGAGCAGTTCTTC | CASSPVAGPNEQFF
. | TRBJ2-5 | TRBV5-1 | TRBD1 | TGCGCCAGCAGCTACGCCGGGACAGGGGGCTTAGAGACCCAGTACTTC | CASSYAGTGGLETQYF
. | TRBJ2-1 | TRBV5-8 | TRBD1 | TGTGCCAGCAGCTCCCGGGACAGGGTATTCAATGAGCAGTTCTTC | CASSSRDRVFNEQFF
. | TRBJ2-2 | TRBV7-6 | TRBD2 | TGTGCCAGCAGCCCCCCGCCTAGCGGGAGACGGGGGACCGGGGAGCTGTTTTTT | CASSPPPSGRRGTGELFF
. | TRBJ2-7 | TRBV29-1 | TRBD1 | TGCAGCGTTGGCACCGGGACAGGTACTTCCGAGCAGTACTTC | CSVGTGTGTSEQYF
. | TRBJ2-7 | TRBV10-1 | TRBD2 | TGCGCCAGCAGTGAGACAGGACCGGGAGGGCCTCGGGAGCAGTACTTC | CASSETGPGGPREQYF
. | TRBJ2-1 | TRBV27 | . | TGTGCCAGCTGGCCGGGAGTTCATGAGCAGTTCTTC | CASWPGVHEQFF
few | TRBJ1-1 | TRBV28 | . | TGTGCCAGCAGCCCCGACAGACGACAAGCTTTCTTT | CASSPDRRQAFF